The 17 T cell receptor beta chains below were found in one sample sequenced in a study of blood T cell repertoires in COVID-19. TCRdb keeps only in-frame clones here, not all; method: immunoSEQ multiplex PCR. The sample shows fewer than 300,000 clones, about 86% of them seen only once. The sequenced sample was peripheral blood. The source is a woman aged 55-69 years with active or convalescent COVID-19.

As concerns this clone: Other DNA sequences in the sample encode the same CDR3. This chain links TRBV30 with TRBJ2-3, with D uncertain. This CDR3 contains 12 residues. Germline V CDR1 and CDR2: GTSNPN, SVGIG (reference sequence). Trimming pared 1 base from V and 2 bases from J, leaving 4 bases between. The CDR3 here is CAWSGLTDTQYF. CDR3 sequence (DNA): TGTGCCTGGAGTGGTCTCACAGATACGCAGTATTTT.

This chain uses TRBV6-1 with TRBJ2-7, with 9 bases identical to TRBD1. From germline, CDR1 is MNHNS and CDR2 SASEGT. The trim removed 3 bases at V and 3 bases at J, leaving 3 bases unmatched. There are 14 residues in the CDR3. The DNA for the CDR3 is TGTGCCAGCAGTGAGGGACAGGGTAGCTACGAGCAGTACTTC. It codes for CASSEGQGSYEQYF.

This clone was found a few times. The rearrangement uses TRBV18 and TRBJ1-2; 8 bases align to TRBD1. Germline V gene data show CDR1 as KGHSH and CDR2 as LQKENI. This CDR3 region has 17 residues. V dropped 2 bases and J dropped 1; count of bases not matched to a gene: 9. This CDR3 is CASSPGQGGGLNYGYTF. CDR3 in DNA: TGTGCCAGCTCACCAGGACAGGGAGGGGGTCTTAACTATGGCTACACCTTC.

The chain employs TRBV9 and TRBJ2-5; TRBD2 matches 8 bases. V shed 0 bases and J 3 bases; nucleotides not matched to a gene: 7. Germline CDR1 and CDR2: SGDLS and YYNGEE. CDR3 size: 16 residues. The CDR3, as DNA: TGTGCCAGCAGCGTAGTGCCCGGGGGGGCGGAAGAGACCCAGTACTTC. Residues: CASSVVPGGAEETQYF.

In the case of this clone: Other DNA sequences within the sample encode an identical CDR3. The chain recombines TRBV7-2 with TRBJ2-5, with 13 bases identical to TRBD2. The CDR3 totals 16 residues. With 1 base clipped from V and 1 base from J, the junction kept 0 bases outside the gene matches. Germline CDR1 SGHTA, CDR2 FQGNSA. CDR3 in amino acids: CASSLGLAGGQETQYF. The DNA for the CDR3 is TGTGCCAGCAGCTTAGGACTAGCGGGGGGCCAAGAGACCCAGTACTTC. Using reference TRBV7-2 and TRBJ2-5 for the parts outside the CDR3, the full variable domain is GAGVSQSPSNKVTEKGKDVELRCDPISGHTALYWYRQSLGQGLEFLIYFQGNSAPDKSGLPSDRFSAERTGGSVSTLTIQRTQQEDSAVYLCASSLGLAGGQETQYFGPGTRLLVL.

The J gene is TRBJ1-5, the V gene TRBV24-1; the match to TRBD1 covers 8 bases. The CDR3 runs 15 residues. Losses at the gene ends were 5 bases for V and 3 bases for J; bases not matched to a gene: 5. Germline loops: CDR1 KGHDR, CDR2 SFDVKD. The CDR3, as DNA: TGTGCCACCAGTGGGGGGACAGGCGACAATCAGCCCCAGCATTTT. Translation gives CATSGGTGDNQPQHF.

The V and J genes are TRBV6-5 and TRBJ1-1, with a tentative D call TRBD1 (6 bases). V was shortened by 7 bases and J by 1 base, with 16 bases between the two germline ends. The CDR3 contains 15 residues. The V gene's germline CDR1 is MNHEY and CDR2 SVGAGI. The DNA of the CDR3 is TGTGCCAGCACTTTGGGACACGGACAGAACACTGAAGCTTTCTTT. Translated: CASTLGHGQNTEAFF.

The rearrangement links TRBV7-8 to TRBJ2-7; D is unclear. The V and J ends lost 4 bases and 6 bases respectively, with 10 bases between them. Germline CDR1 is SGHVS and CDR2 is FQNEAQ. CDR3 length: 12 residues. CDR3 sequence: CASSSRPREQYF. The CDR3, as DNA: TGTGCCAGCAGCTCCCGTCCCCGCGAGCAGTACTTC.

Of note for this clone: The same CDR3 also results from other DNA sequences found in this sample. This rearrangement joins TRBV12-3 or TRBV12-4 to TRBJ1-2; a possible D gene is TRBD1 (6 bases). V lost 4 bases and J lost 1, with 7 bases in between. The CDR3 consists of 13 residues. CDR3 region: CASSSQGNYGYTF. The CDR3 DNA sequence: TGTGCCAGCAGTTCACAGGGTAACTATGGCTACACCTTC.

The chain has TRBV5-1 and TRBJ2-2; possible D gene TRBD1, 6 bases. The CDR3 sequence is 15 residues long. V lost 4 bases and J 3 bases, leaving 13 bases between the germline ends. The V gene's germline CDR1 is SGHRS and CDR2 YFSETQ. The CDR3 is CASSRTGTYTGELFF. The CDR3 DNA follows: TGCGCCAGCAGCCGCACAGGGACCTACACCGGGGAGCTGTTTTTT.

This chain connects TRBV6-5 to TRBJ1-1, with D possibly being TRBD1 (5 bases). V was trimmed by 7 bases and J by 7 bases, leaving 10 bases between them. The CDR3 covers 11 residues. The V gene's germline CDR1 is MNHEY and CDR2 SVGAGI. The CDR3 loop reads CASNFQGEAFF. CDR3 nucleotides: TGTGCCAGCAACTTTCAGGGTGAAGCTTTCTTT.

This clone has a handful of counts. The chain joins TRBV10-3 to TRBJ1-1; 9 nucleotides align to TRBD1. The CDR3 is 16 residues long. Germline V gene lookup returns CDR1 ENHRY and CDR2 SYGVKD. J gave up 4 bases and V 2 bases, and 8 bases lay outside the gene matches. The CDR3 spells CAISEPAPGQGTEAFF. The CDR3 DNA follows: TGTGCCATCAGTGAGCCAGCCCCGGGACAGGGCACTGAAGCTTTCTTT.

The count of this clone is one. This sequence joins TRBV5-1 and TRBJ1-2; a possible D gene is TRBD1 (6 bases). CDR1 is SGHRS, CDR2 YFSETQ, per germline. Trimming left V 0 bases short and J 10 bases short, with 10 bases between. The CDR3 loop spans 12 amino acids. CDR3 loop: CASSLDRVPYTF. Here the CDR3 DNA reads TGCGCCAGCAGCTTGGACAGGGTCCCCTACACCTTC.

This chain connects TRBV28 to TRBJ2-6, with 7 bases fitting TRBD1. Trimming at V came to 3 bases and at J to 0 bases, leaving 2 bases not matched to a gene. CDR1 MDHEN and CDR2 SYDVKM come from the germline V gene. The CDR3 is made up of 16 amino acids. CDR3 sequence reads: CASSFGTDSGANVLTF. The CDR3 DNA follows: TGTGCCAGCAGTTTTGGGACAGACTCTGGGGCCAACGTCCTGACTTTC.

This sequence joins TRBV11-2 and TRBJ2-3; possibly TRBD1 for D (5 bases). CDR1 SGHAT and CDR2 FQNNGV come from the germline V gene. The length of the CDR3 is 14 residues. V lost 1 base and J 6 bases, leaving 11 bases between the germline ends. CDR3 residues: CASSLVTWGDTQYF. DNA for the CDR3: TGTGCCAGCAGCTTAGTCACTTGGGGCGATACGCAGTATTTT. Looking up the rest from reference TRBV11-2 and TRBJ2-3 gives the full variable domain: EAGVAQSPRYKIIEKRQSVAFWCNPISGHATLYWYQQILGQGPKLLIQFQNNGVVDDSQLPKDRFSAERLKGVDSTLKIQPAKLEDSAVYLCASSLVTWGDTQYFGPGTRLTVL.

This sequence joins TRBV10-3 and TRBJ1-1, with D possibly being TRBD1 (5 bases). Trimming took off 1 base at V and 2 bases at J, with 8 bases between the two ends. Germline V gene lookup returns CDR1 ENHRY and CDR2 SYGVKD. The CDR3 extends over 14 amino acids. In DNA, the CDR3 is TGTGCCATCAGTGAGTTCAGGGATAACACTGAAGCTTTCTTT. It yields the protein CAISEFRDNTEAFF.

The sample holds a few counts of this clone. The chain uses TRBV5-1 and TRBJ1-4; D is perhaps TRBD1 (6 bases). The CDR3 totals 16 residues. Per germline, CDR1 SGHRS and CDR2 YFSETQ. V shed 1 base and J shed 0 bases, with 10 bases lying between them. The CDR3 DNA sequence: TGCGCCAGCAGCTTGACTAGGACAGCAACTAATGAAAAACTGTTTTTT. This sequence encodes CASSLTRTATNEKLFF. The variable domain in full, with the rest retrieved from reference TRBV5-1 and TRBJ1-4, is KAGVTQTPRYLIKTRGQQVTLSCSPISGHRSVSWYQQTPGQGLQFLFEYFSETQRNKGNFPGRFSGRQFSNSRSEMNVSTLELGDSALYLCASSLTRTATNEKLFFGSGTQLSVL.